This T cell receptor beta chain was obtained from a study of regulatory and conventional T cells in RAG deficiency (TCRdb year 2017). Regarding the study in general: High-throughput TCR beta sequencing was used to compare the diversity and composition of the Treg, conventional CD4+ and CD8+ T cell repertoires of RAG-deficient patients with those of healthy controls.

Concerning this clone itself: The antigen this receptor binds is unknown. No quality values exist for individual bases; no much larger clone is one base distant.

The full study reports these points: All patient T-cell subsets had shorter CDR3 lengths; Omenn syndrome patients showed >80% Treg-Tconv repertoire overlap at nucleotide and amino acid level. Unique TCR beta sequences from Treg cells were approximately 100-fold fewer in Omenn syndrome and CID/AS patients than controls, versus approximately 9.9-fold for other subsets. Some T-cell subset analyses were not performed for some subjects. Rather than being bona fide Treg cells, the sorted CD25-high CD127-low cells in Omenn syndrome patients may represent peripherally activated cells. Compared with control T-cell subpopulations, the RAG-deficient patients had markedly lower Shannon entropy and higher Simpson indices.

The library was prepared using the immunoSEQ multiplex PCR assay. Rearranged TCR beta chain products were amplified from genomic DNA of sorted T-cell subsets and sequenced. The paper's data handling went like this. Shannon entropy and Simpson indices were used to quantify the repertoire diversity of productive TCR beta rearrangements. To assess clonal expansion, the frequencies of the 100 most abundant productive TCR beta clonotypes were added up as a share of total reads. The TRB repertoires were scored with a self-reactivity index built on which amino acids appear at CDR3beta positions 6 and 7. Repertoire analyses used two-way ANOVA; flow cytometric analyses used Student t or Mann-Whitney tests. TCRdb obtained this table from immuneACCESS and retained in-frame rearrangements with V and J assigned. These tables miss some clones; where compared with another copy, unresolved V genes account for less than half of the shortfall, and the remainder is unexplained. V and J calls and clone size are given by that table; D and trimming were obtained from the DNA. Here the sample has roughly 29,000 clones; about 90% occur a single time. The ten largest make up roughly 0.83% of the sample.

Relative to germline, V is 4 bases shorter and J is 2 bases shorter, with 6 bases between their ends. From a lookup of the germline V gene, CDR1 and CDR2 are SNHLY and FYNNEI. The CDR3 covers 13 residues, taking in both the cysteine and the phenylalanine. Of all the DNA, just the CDR3 is kept, 39 bases in frame from base 1. Before genomic DNA extraction, regulatory T cells were purified from blood as CD4+CD25-high CD127-low cells. Fewer than ten healthy control donors were used as the comparison group for repertoire analyses. The same sample was also used in a study of regulatory T cells. Looking at the second paper: The multiplex PCR used 52 forward TRBV primers and 13 reverse TRBJ primers, with assay-based and computational corrections for amplification bias. Restricted unique TRB V-J pairs and skewed V and J gene usage were observed in patient repertoires, most markedly in regulatory T cells. T-cell receptor beta repertoires of sorted regulatory, conventional CD4+ and CD8+ T cells were compared between CD3G-deficient patients and healthy controls. Ficoll density separation was used to isolate peripheral blood mononuclear cells. Rearranged TRB loci were amplified from genomic DNA by multiplex PCR within the immunoSEQ assay. An Illumina HiSeq platform was used to sequence the TRB amplicons. Custom algorithms error-filtered the raw sequences and aligned them to reference gene sequences, after which the immunoSEQ online tools were used for analysis. Frequencies of productive and nonproductive TRB rearrangements were evaluated among both unique and total sequences. Group comparisons used t tests, Mann-Whitney tests or two-way ANOVA run in Prism software.

Sequenced sample: Tregs sorted from blood. The source is a human donor in good health. The rearrangement combines TRBV2 with TRBJ1-3; the D gene is possibly TRBD1, with 5 bases matching. In nucleotide form, the sequence is TGTGCCAGCAGTGTGGGGCCTGGAAACACCATATATTTT. The resulting protein is CASSVGPGNTIYF.